This TCR beta chain came from a study of blood T cell repertoires in COVID-19. The wider study: The origin of the acute and convalescent COVID-19 samples was the United States, Italy and Spain.

Per the original methods: It was from reference gene primer amplification that nucleated cell counts were estimated. Profiling relied on immunoSEQ multiplex PCR, and the TCRdb table lists in-frame clones only, not all of them. V and J calls and clone size are those listed in that table; D and trimming were worked out from the DNA. The sample lists tens of thousands of clones, around 73% seen once, with about 35% in the top ten. Material: peripheral blood. This TCR came from an older man with acute or convalescent COVID-19.

The chain's CDR3 is CASSTAHTSGNTIYF. The DNA for the CDR3 is TGTGCCAGCAGCACAGCCCATACCTCTGGAAACACCATATATTTT. The chain couples TRBV27 to TRBJ1-3; D is ambiguous. The CDR3 totals 15 residues. With 6 bases removed from V and 0 bases from J, the gap between germline ends came to 12 bases. CDR1 is MNHEY and CDR2 is SMNVEV in the germline V gene (reference sequence).